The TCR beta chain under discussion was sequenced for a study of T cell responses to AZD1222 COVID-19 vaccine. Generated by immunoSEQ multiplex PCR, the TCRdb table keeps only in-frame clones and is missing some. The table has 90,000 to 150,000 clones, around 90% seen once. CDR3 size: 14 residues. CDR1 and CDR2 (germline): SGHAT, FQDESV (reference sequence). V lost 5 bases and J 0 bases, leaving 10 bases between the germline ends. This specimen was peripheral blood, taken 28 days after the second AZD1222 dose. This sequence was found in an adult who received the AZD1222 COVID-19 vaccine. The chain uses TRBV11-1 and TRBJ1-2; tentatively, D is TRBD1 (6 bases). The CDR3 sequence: CASSPQGANYGYTF. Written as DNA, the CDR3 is TGTGCCAGCAGCCCACAGGGCGCTAACTATGGCTACACCTTC.